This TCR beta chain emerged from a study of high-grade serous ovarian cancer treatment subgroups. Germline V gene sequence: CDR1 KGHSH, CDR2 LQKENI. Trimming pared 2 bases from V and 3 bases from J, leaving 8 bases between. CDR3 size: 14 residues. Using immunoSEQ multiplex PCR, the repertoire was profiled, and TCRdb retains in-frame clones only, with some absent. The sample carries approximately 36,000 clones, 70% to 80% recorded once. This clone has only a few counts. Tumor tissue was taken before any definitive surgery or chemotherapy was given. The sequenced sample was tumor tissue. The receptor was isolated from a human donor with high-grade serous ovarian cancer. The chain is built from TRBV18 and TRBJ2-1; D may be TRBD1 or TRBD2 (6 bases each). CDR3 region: CASSPRGDYNEQFF. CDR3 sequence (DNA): TGTGCCAGCTCACCAAGGGGGGACTACAATGAGCAGTTCTTC.